This T cell receptor beta chain originates from a study of T-cell reconstitution after alpha-beta-depleted transplantation in children. Unique molecular identifiers tagged the TCRbeta library. TCRdb reanalysed the PCR reads using MiXCR and keeps one entry per CDR3 protein. The sample holds approximately 290,000 distinct CDR3 sequences, around a tenth seen once. This CDR3 contains 13 residues. V was cut by 0 bases and J by 1 base, with 5 bases left in between. Germline V lookup: CDR1 SGHRS, CDR2 YFSETQ. This clonotype has ten or more counts. This specimen consisted of peripheral blood, obtained 180 days after TCRalphabeta/CD19-depleted stem cell transplant. This rearrangement joins TRBV5-1 to TRBJ2-7; unclear D gene. This receptor was identified in a male patient aged 2 to 10 who had a stem cell transplant for chronic granulomatous disease, so the T cells may come from the graft donor. In DNA, the CDR3 is TGCGCCAGCAGCTTGGACCCTTCCTACGAGCAGTACTTC. Its protein product is CASSLDPSYEQYF.